Listed below are T cell receptor beta chains from one sample, sequenced in a study of blood T cell repertoires in COVID-19. Some clones are missing from TCRdb's copy, which holds only in-frame ones; the method was immunoSEQ multiplex PCR. The table records more than 45,000 clones, over 75% of them present only once. Sequencing was carried out using peripheral blood. These receptors all stem from a middle-aged man with active COVID-19. Each CDR3 is given with its conserved first and last residue. Fields, in order: D gene, clone size, J gene, V gene, CDR3 DNA, CDR3 protein. D genes are given only for firm matches. Not all rows give a size; the values are once, few, many and, for expanded clones, a class.

-	-	TRBJ2-4	TRBV4-1	TGCGCCAGCAGCCAAGGGTACGGGGGAGCGGACAAAAACATTCAGTACTTC	CASSQGYGGADKNIQYF
TRBD2	-	TRBJ2-2	TRBV4-2	TGTGCCAGCAGCCAAGGTAGCGGGTCCGGAACCGGGGAGCTGTTTTTT	CASSQGSGSGTGELFF
TRBD2	-	TRBJ2-2	TRBV7-9	TGTGCCAGCAGCTACAAGACTAGCGTACACACCGGGGAGCTGTTTTTT	CASSYKTSVHTGELFF
TRBD1	-	TRBJ1-5	TRBV7-9	TGTGCCAGCAGTAGAAGGGGGACAGGGGTTGACCAGCCCCAGCATTTT	CASSRRGTGVDQPQHF
TRBD2	-	TRBJ2-3	TRBV11-2	TGTGCCAGCAGACCAGGACTAGCGGGTTTCACAGATACGCAGTATTTT	CASRPGLAGFTDTQYF
TRBD1	-	TRBJ1-2	TRBV28	TGTGCCAGCAGTCTCTCGCGGACAGGGTATTCTGGCTACACCTTC	CASSLSRTGYSGYTF
TRBD1	-	TRBJ1-2	TRBV18	TGTGCCAGCTCACAGACCCAGGGGGAGGCCTATGGCTACACCTTC	CASSQTQGEAYGYTF
TRBD1	-	TRBJ1-2	TRBV10-2	TGCGCCAGCACAGGGGGCCCCTATGGCTACACCTTC	CASTGGPYGYTF
-	-	TRBJ1-3	TRBV13	TGTGCCAGCAGCGGGCTAATTTCTGGAAACACCATATATTTT	CASSGLISGNTIYF
-	-	TRBJ2-2	TRBV11-3	TGTGCCAGCAGCCGAGGGGGGGTTAACACCGGGGAGCTGTTTTTT	CASSRGGVNTGELFF
TRBD1	few	TRBJ2-7	TRBV4-2	TGTGCCAGCAGCCTGACCGGGACAGGGGGCTACGAGCAGTACTTC	CASSLTGTGGYEQYF
TRBD2	-	TRBJ2-3	TRBV19	TGTGCCAGTAGTACTACTAGCGGGCTACGCACAGATACGCAGTATTTT	CASSTTSGLRTDTQYF
-	-	TRBJ2-7	TRBV19	TGTGCCAGTAGTATCCCTTCCGCAGGGGAAGAGCAGTACTTC	CASSIPSAGEEQYF
-	-	TRBJ2-3	TRBV6-5	TGTGCCAGCATCCGGATCCCTAGAGGAGCAGATACGCAGTATTTT	CASIRIPRGADTQYF
-	once	TRBJ2-5	TRBV18	TGTGCCACCAACAGGGCACCCGGGGAGACCCAGTACTTC	CATNRAPGETQYF
TRBD1	-	TRBJ2-1	TRBV24-1	TGTGCCACCAGTGCACCAAGGACAGGGGAAAATCCCACTGAGCAGTTCTTC	CATSAPRTGENPTEQFF
TRBD2	-	TRBJ2-1	TRBV5-1	TGCGCCAGCAGCTCGGTGGTAGCGGGAGGGATGTTCAATGAGCAGTTCTTC	CASSSVVAGGMFNEQFF
TRBD1	-	TRBJ2-1	TRBV28	TGTGCCAGCCTGGGGGACAGACACCCGGGAAATGAGCAGTTCTTC	CASLGDRHPGNEQFF
-	-	TRBJ2-1	TRBV5-8	TGTGCCAGCAGCTTATTTTCAGGATTGGGCGGGAATGAGCAGTTCTTC	CASSLFSGLGGNEQFF
-	-	TRBJ2-1	TRBV12-3/TRBV12-4	TGTGCCAGCAGTTTTAGGGGGAATGAGCAGTTCTTC	CASSFRGNEQFF
-	-	TRBJ2-2	TRBV11-2	TGTGCCAGCTCAAACCCTCGGGACTTCCTAAACACCGGGGAGCTGTTTTTT	CASSNPRDFLNTGELFF
TRBD1	-	TRBJ2-2	TRBV9	TGTGCCAGCAGCACGGGACAGGGGGCGAACACCGGGGAGCTGTTTTTT	CASSTGQGANTGELFF
-	-	TRBJ2-3	TRBV2	TGTGCCAGCAGTGGGAGCCCCCCAGATACGCAGTATTTT	CASSGSPPDTQYF
TRBD1	-	TRBJ2-7	TRBV6-1	TGTGCCAGCAGTGAGGGACAGGGGCCGTCCTACGAGCAGTACTTC	CASSEGQGPSYEQYF
TRBD1	-	TRBJ1-3	TRBV6-5	TGTGCCAGCGACGGGACAGCGCTAAACACCATATATTTT	CASDGTALNTIYF
-	-	TRBJ2-5	TRBV7-2	TGTGCCAGCAGCTTAGCTTCCCGCAAGGGGGAGACCCAGTACTTC	CASSLASRKGETQYF
TRBD1	-	TRBJ2-1	TRBV5-1	TGCGCCAGCAGCTGGGCCGGACAGGGTATCAATGAGCAGTTCTTC	CASSWAGQGINEQFF
TRBD2	-	TRBJ2-7	TRBV27	TGTGCCAGCAGTCCGGGACTAGCGGGGACCTCGAATTACTACGAGCAGTACTTC	CASSPGLAGTSNYYEQYF
-	-	TRBJ1-1	TRBV29-1	TGCAGCGCCTCAGAACTGAACACTGAAGCTTTCTTT	CSASELNTEAFF
-	-	TRBJ2-7	TRBV30	TGTGCCTGGACTGGGGGGGGCACAGGGTACGAGCAGTACTTC	CAWTGGGTGYEQYF
TRBD1	-	TRBJ1-1	TRBV23-1	TGCGCCAGGGTTCTAAGGGACAGCCTCGCGAGTAGCACTGAAGCTTTCTTT	CARVLRDSLASSTEAFF
-	once	TRBJ2-1	TRBV6-5	TGTGCCAGCAGTTACCGCCTAGACGATGAGCAGTTCTTC	CASSYRLDDEQFF
TRBD1	-	TRBJ1-2	TRBV14	TGTGCCAGCAGCCCGGTTCCTTACGGGACAGGGGGCGAAGGCTACACCTTC	CASSPVPYGTGGEGYTF
-	-	TRBJ1-1	TRBV9	TGTGCCAGCAGCTTCGCGAGACTTTGGAACACTGAAGCTTTCTTT	CASSFARLWNTEAFF
TRBD2	-	TRBJ2-7	TRBV7-6	TGTGCCAGCAGCAGGACTAGCGGGAACGAGCAGTACTTC	CASSRTSGNEQYF
-	-	TRBJ2-1	TRBV6-6	TGTGCCAGCAGCCCCCGGGATGAGCAGTTCTTC	CASSPRDEQFF
-	few	TRBJ2-2	TRBV6-6	TGTGCCAGCACCCCTGAGAGCGGGGAGCTGTTTTTT	CASTPESGELFF
-	-	TRBJ2-3	TRBV18	TGTGCCAGCTCGTCCGGGAATCAGGCAGATACGCAGTATTTT	CASSSGNQADTQYF
-	-	TRBJ2-6	TRBV5-5	TGTGCCAGCAGCTACTCTCGGGGGTCCGTCTCTGGGGCCAACGTCCTGACTTTC	CASSYSRGSVSGANVLTF
TRBD2	-	TRBJ2-1	TRBV15	TGTGCCACCAGGGGCGACTCGGGAGGGTACAATGAGCAGTTCTTC	CATRGDSGGYNEQFF
TRBD2	-	TRBJ2-7	TRBV3-1/TRBV3-2	TGTGCCAGCAGTCGAGCGGGAGATCAAGAGCAGTACTTC	CASSRAGDQEQYF